This entry lists 7 T cell receptor beta chains sequenced from one sample in a study of blood T cell repertoires in COVID-19. Data came from immunoSEQ multiplex PCR; TCRdb stores just in-frame clones and leaves some out. Of 95,000 to 100,000 clones in the sample, 70% to 90% were seen once. The sequencing input was peripheral blood. All receptors derive from a human donor with COVID-19, enrolled during active disease. The donor label of this sample is uncertain.

V gene TRBV5-1 combines with J gene TRBJ2-1; possible D gene TRBD2, 6 bases. The CDR3 runs 16 residues. Germline CDR1 reads SGHRS; CDR2 reads YFSETQ. V lost 0 bases, J lost 7 bases, and 17 bases lay in between. This CDR3 reads CASSLGVGTFSNEQFF. CDR3 DNA sequence: TGCGCCAGCAGCTTGGGAGTAGGGACTTTTTCTAATGAGCAGTTCTTC. The entire variable domain, with the rest obtained from reference TRBV5-1 and TRBJ2-1, is as follows: KAGVTQTPRYLIKTRGQQVTLSCSPISGHRSVSWYQQTPGQGLQFLFEYFSETQRNKGNFPGRFSGRQFSNSRSEMNVSTLELGDSALYLCASSLGVGTFSNEQFFGPGTRLTVL.

The rearrangement joins TRBV6-6 to TRBJ1-1; TRBD1 matches at 7 bases. Germline values: CDR1 MNHNY, CDR2 SVGAGI (reference sequence). V gave up 6 bases and J gave up 8 bases; unmatched junction bases: 12. This CDR3 comprises 14 residues. The CDR3: CASSNRGLNYEAFF. CDR3 bases: TGTGCCAGCAGCAATAGGGGGCTAAATTACGAAGCTTTCTTT.

V is TRBV18 and J is TRBJ1-5; D is unresolved. The CDR3 extends over 15 amino acids. CDR1 is KGHSH and CDR2 is LQKENI in the germline V gene. Trimming stripped 6 bases from V and 4 bases from J, with 16 bases between. The chain's CDR3 is CASSDQEDGNQPQHF. CDR3 nucleotide sequence: TGTGCCAGCTCTGATCAGGAGGACGGAAATCAGCCCCAGCATTTT.

V is TRBV25-1 and J is TRBJ1-2, with D unresolved. V gave up 6 bases and J gave up 2 bases, with 7 bases separating them. The V gene's germline CDR1 is MGHDK and CDR2 SYGVNS. The CDR3 length is 12 residues. The CDR3 DNA reads TGTGCCAGCAGGGCATCGAACTATGGCTACACCTTC. Translated: CASRASNYGYTF.

The chain has TRBV25-1 and TRBJ2-3, with 7 bases matching TRBD1. The V and J ends lost 8 bases and 4 bases, in that order; junction bases with no gene match: 12. This CDR3 region has 15 residues. The V gene's germline CDR1 is MGHDK and CDR2 SYGVNS. CDR3 DNA: TGTGCCAGCGCTAGTTTAGACAGGGAAGCAGATACGCAGTATTTT. Protein sequence: CASASLDREADTQYF.

The J gene is TRBJ2-5, the V gene TRBV6-5; 9 bases are shared with TRBD2. CDR3 length: 15 residues. Trimming removed 2 bases from V and 3 bases from J; junction bases left unmatched: 4. The germline gives CDR1 MNHEY, CDR2 SVGAGI. The CDR3 sequence is CASSYLPSGEETQYF. For the CDR3, the DNA is TGTGCCAGCAGTTACCTCCCTAGCGGGGAAGAGACCCAGTACTTC.

In nucleotides, the CDR3 is TGTGCCAGCAGCCAATGGGACAGGGAGGAAAAACTGTTTTTT. Amino acids: CASSQWDREEKLFF. The V gene is TRBV9, the J gene TRBJ1-4, with 9 positions matching TRBD1. This CDR3 is built from 14 residues. The junction had 6 bases not matched to a gene; V was cut back by 4 bases and J by 8 bases. CDR1 SGDLS and CDR2 YYNGEE come from the germline V gene.